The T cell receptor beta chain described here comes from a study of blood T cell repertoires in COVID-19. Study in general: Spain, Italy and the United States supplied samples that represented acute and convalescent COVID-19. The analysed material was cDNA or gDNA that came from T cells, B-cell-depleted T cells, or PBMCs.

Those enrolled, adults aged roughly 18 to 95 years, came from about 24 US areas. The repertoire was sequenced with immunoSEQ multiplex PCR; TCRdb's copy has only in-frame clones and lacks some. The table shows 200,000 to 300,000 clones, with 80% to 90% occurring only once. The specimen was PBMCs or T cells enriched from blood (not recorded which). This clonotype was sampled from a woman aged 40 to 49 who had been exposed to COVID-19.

CDR3 residues: CASSFIKLAVYNEQFF. The DNA for the CDR3 is TGTGCCAGCAGCTTTATTAAGCTAGCGGTTTACAATGAGCAGTTCTTC. The chain employs TRBV5-8 and TRBJ2-1; 7 bases agree with TRBD2. Germline CDR1 SGHTS, CDR2 YDEGEE. This CDR3 contains 16 residues. Trimming took 2 bases from V and 4 from J; bases not matched to a gene: 9. Based on the CDR3 plus reference TRBV5-8 and TRBJ2-1, the full variable domain is EAGVTQSPTHLIKTRGQQATLRCSPISGHTSVYWYQQALGLGLQFLLWYDEGEERNRGNFPPRFSGRQFPNYSSELNVNALELEDSALYLCASSFIKLAVYNEQFFGPGTRLTVL.